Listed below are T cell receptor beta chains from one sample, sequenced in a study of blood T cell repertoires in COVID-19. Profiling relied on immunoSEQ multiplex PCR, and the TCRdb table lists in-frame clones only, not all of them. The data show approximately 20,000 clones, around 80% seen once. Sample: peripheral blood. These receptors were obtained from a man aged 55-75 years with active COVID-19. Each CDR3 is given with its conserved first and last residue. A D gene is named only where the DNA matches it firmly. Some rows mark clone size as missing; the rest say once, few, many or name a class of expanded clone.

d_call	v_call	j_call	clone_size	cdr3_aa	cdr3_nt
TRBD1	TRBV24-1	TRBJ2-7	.	CATSDLWGTGARYEQYF	TGTGCCACCAGTGATTTGTGGGGGACAGGGGCACGATACGAGCAGTACTTC
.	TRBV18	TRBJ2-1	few	CASSLRVWTRNEQFF	TGTGCCAGCTCACTTAGGGTATGGACACGCAATGAGCAGTTCTTC
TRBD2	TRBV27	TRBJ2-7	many	CASSKGLAGGSPYEQYF	TGTGCCAGCAGCAAGGGACTAGCGGGAGGGTCCCCCTACGAGCAGTACTTC
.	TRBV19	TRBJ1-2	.	CASRREDRNYGYTF	TGTGCCAGTAGGAGGGAAGACAGGAACTATGGCTACACCTTC
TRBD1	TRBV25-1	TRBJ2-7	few	CASSARDSHSYEQYF	TGTGCCAGCAGTGCCCGGGACAGCCACTCCTACGAGCAGTACTTC
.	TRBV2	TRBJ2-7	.	CASSGRSGQITYEQYF	TGTGCCAGCAGTGGGCGCTCCGGACAGATAACCTACGAGCAGTACTTC
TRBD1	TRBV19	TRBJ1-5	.	CASSGTVAYQPQHF	TGTGCCAGTAGTGGGACAGTAGCATATCAGCCCCAGCATTTT
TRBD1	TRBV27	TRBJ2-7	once	CASSAGQGYEQYF	TGTGCCAGCAGCGCCGGACAGGGCTACGAGCAGTACTTC
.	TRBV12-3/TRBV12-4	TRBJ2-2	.	CASTPGNTGELFF	TGTGCCAGCACCCCGGGGAACACCGGGGAGCTGTTTTTT
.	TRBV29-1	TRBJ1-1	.	CSGSDRNTEAFF	TGCAGCGGATCTGACAGGAACACTGAAGCTTTCTTT
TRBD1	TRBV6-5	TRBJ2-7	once	CASSRQGIYEQYF	TGTGCCAGCAGCCGACAGGGGATTTACGAGCAGTACTTC
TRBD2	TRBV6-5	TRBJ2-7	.	CASSYARGAYEQYF	TGTGCCAGCAGTTATGCGCGGGGGGCGTACGAGCAGTACTTC
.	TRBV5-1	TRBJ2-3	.	CASSTESRSTDTQYF	TGCGCCAGCAGTACCGAATCCCGGTCCACAGATACGCAGTATTTT
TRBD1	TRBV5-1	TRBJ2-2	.	CASAAGGQGTTRVTGELFF	TGCGCCAGCGCAGCTGGGGGACAGGGAACCACTCGAGTCACCGGGGAGCTGTTTTTT
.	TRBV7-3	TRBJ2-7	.	CASSFGADYEQYF	TGTGCCAGCAGCTTTGGGGCGGACTACGAGCAGTACTTC
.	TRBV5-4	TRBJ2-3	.	CAVFRQGPSTDTQYF	TGTGCCGTTTTCAGGCAGGGCCCTAGCACAGATACGCAGTATTTT
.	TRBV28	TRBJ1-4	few	CASISRTAPAEKLFF	TGTGCCAGCATATCTCGGACAGCCCCCGCCGAAAAACTGTTTTTT
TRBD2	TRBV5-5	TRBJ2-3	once	CASTQGTSGSSGVDTQYF	TGTGCCAGCACCCAGGGGACTAGCGGGAGTTCGGGAGTAGATACGCAGTATTTT
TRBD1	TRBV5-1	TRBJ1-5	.	CASSLDGQGHQPQHF	TGCGCCAGCAGCTTGGACGGACAGGGCCATCAGCCCCAGCATTTT
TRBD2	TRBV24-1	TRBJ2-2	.	CATSDSRLAGGSGELFF	TGTGCCACCAGTGATTCACGACTAGCGGGAGGATCCGGGGAGCTGTTTTTT
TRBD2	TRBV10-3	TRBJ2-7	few	CAISGLAGGGEQYF	TGTGCCATCAGTGGACTAGCGGGAGGGGGCGAGCAGTACTTC
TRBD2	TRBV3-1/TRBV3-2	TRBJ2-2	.	CASSQEAVRGAGVGGELFF	TGTGCCAGCAGCCAAGAAGCCGTACGGGGAGCGGGGGTTGGCGGGGAGCTGTTTTTT
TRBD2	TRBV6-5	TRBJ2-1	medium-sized	CASSWGLAGENEQFF	TGTGCCAGCAGTTGGGGACTAGCGGGAGAGAATGAGCAGTTCTTC
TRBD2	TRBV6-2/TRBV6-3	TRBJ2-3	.	CASSYGLTSGSPDTQYF	TGTGCCAGCAGTTACGGTTTAACTAGCGGGAGTCCAGATACGCAGTATTTT
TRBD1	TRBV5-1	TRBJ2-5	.	CASSPVGQGAGETQYF	TGCGCCAGCAGCCCGGTGGGACAGGGGGCAGGGGAGACCCAGTACTTC
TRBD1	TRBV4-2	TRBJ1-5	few	CASSQAGTGGWQPQHF	TGTGCCAGCAGCCAAGCCGGGACAGGGGGATGGCAGCCCCAGCATTTT
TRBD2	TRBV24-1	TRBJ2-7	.	CATSDSTSGRTYEQYF	TGTGCCACCAGTGACTCGACTAGCGGGAGGACCTACGAGCAGTACTTC
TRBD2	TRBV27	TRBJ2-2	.	CASSFPGLAGNTGELFF	TGTGCCAGCAGTTTTCCCGGACTAGCGGGGAACACCGGGGAGCTGTTTTTT
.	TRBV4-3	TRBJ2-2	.	CASSQDKGDGELFF	TGCGCCAGCAGCCAAGATAAGGGGGACGGGGAGCTGTTTTTT
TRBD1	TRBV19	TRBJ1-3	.	CASSRQGSSGNTIYF	TGTGCCAGTAGCCGACAGGGTTCCTCTGGAAACACCATATATTTT
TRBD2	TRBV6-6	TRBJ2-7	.	CAGSLAGNYEQYF	TGTGCCGGGTCCCTAGCGGGAAACTACGAGCAGTACTTC
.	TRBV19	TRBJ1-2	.	CASSTQTVYGYTF	TGTGCCAGTAGTACACAGACAGTCTATGGCTACACCTTC
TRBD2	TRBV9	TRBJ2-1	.	CASSALAGVLYNEQFF	TGTGCCAGCAGCGCCTTAGCGGGAGTATTGTACAATGAGCAGTTCTTC
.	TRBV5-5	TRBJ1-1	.	CASSSQGMNTEAFF	TGTGCCAGCAGCTCGCAGGGAATGAACACTGAAGCTTTCTTT
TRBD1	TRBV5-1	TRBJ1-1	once	CASDPDRVNTEAFF	TGCGCCAGCGACCCGGACAGGGTTAACACTGAAGCTTTCTTT
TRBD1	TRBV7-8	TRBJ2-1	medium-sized	CASSLTQGNEQFF	TGTGCCAGCAGCTTAACACAGGGGAACGAGCAGTTCTTC
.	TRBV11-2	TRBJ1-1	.	CASSLGQGNTEAFF	TGTGCCAGCAGCTTAGGGCAGGGTAACACTGAAGCTTTCTTT
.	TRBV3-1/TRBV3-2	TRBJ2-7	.	CASSHRWGDSYEQYF	TGTGCCAGCAGCCACCGGTGGGGGGACTCCTACGAGCAGTACTTC
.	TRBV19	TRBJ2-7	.	CASSIVGRLSYEQYF	TGTGCCAGTAGTATAGTCGGTAGACTCTCTTACGAGCAGTACTTC
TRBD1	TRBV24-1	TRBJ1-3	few	CATSDRGDTIYF	TGTGCCACCAGCGACAGGGGTGACACCATATATTTT
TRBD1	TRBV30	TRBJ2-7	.	CAWRGDSSYEQYF	TGTGCCTGGAGGGGGGACAGCTCCTACGAGCAGTACTTC
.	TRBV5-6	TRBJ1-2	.	CASSLTQNYGYTF	TGTGCCAGCAGCTTGACACAGAACTATGGCTACACCTTC